The 29 T cell receptor beta chains below were found in one sample sequenced in a study of cytomegalovirus exposure and HLA in healthy donors. PCR used 60 Vbeta primers and 13 Jbeta primers. The data were produced by immunoSEQ multiplex PCR, yet TCRdb's version contains in-frame clones alone and is incomplete. The data show approximately 150,000 clones, approximately 71% seen once. The sequencing input was PBMCs. The receptor source for this set is a young man in good health and CMV-seropositive.

A single count supports this clone. The chain joins TRBV9 to TRBJ2-1; D perhaps matches TRBD2 (5 bases). The V end lost 0 bases, the J end lost 0 bases, and 13 bases lay between the germline ends. Per the germline V gene, CDR1 is SGDLS and CDR2 is YYNGEE. The CDR3 sequence is 17 residues long. The CDR3 loop is CASSVERKRNSYNEQFF. In DNA form, the CDR3 reads TGTGCCAGCAGCGTAGAGAGAAAGCGGAACTCCTACAATGAGCAGTTCTTC.

This chain connects TRBV10-3 to TRBJ2-7; TRBD1 agrees at 7 bases. Germline values: CDR1 ENHRY, CDR2 SYGVKD. The J segment lost 0 bases and the V segment lost 6 bases, leaving 2 bases of the junction unmatched. The CDR3 is made up of 13 amino acids. The CDR3 sequence is CAIRGTDSYEQYF. The CDR3 nucleotides read TGTGCCATCAGGGGGACAGACTCCTACGAGCAGTACTTC.

The chain links TRBV18 to TRBJ1-3, with 9 nucleotides matching TRBD1. Germline CDR1 reads KGHSH; CDR2 reads LQKENI. CDR3 length: 15 amino acids. J lost 6 bases, V lost 6 bases, and 9 bases had no gene match. CDR3 amino acids: CASSPEQGAENTIYF. The CDR3, as DNA: TGTGCCAGCTCTCCAGAACAGGGGGCGGAAAACACCATATATTTT.

This sequence joins TRBV7-9 and TRBJ2-7, with 8 bases fitting TRBD1. This CDR3 contains 15 residues. Germline trimming cut 5 bases from V and 2 bases from J; bases unmatched to any gene: 8. Germline V gene lookup returns CDR1 SEHNR and CDR2 FQNEAQ (reference sequence). The DNA for the CDR3 is TGTGCCAGCAGCCCACAGGGACAGGCAACCTACGAGCAGTACTTC. This sequence encodes CASSPQGQATYEQYF.

V gene TRBV7-2 combines with J gene TRBJ2-1; no reliable D call. The CDR3 has 12 amino acids. V shed 1 base and J shed 5 bases, with 3 bases lying between them. CDR1 and CDR2 (germline): SGHTA, FQGNSA. CDR3 bases: TGTGCCAGCAGCTTAGTTAACAATGAGCAGTTCTTC. This translates into CASSLVNNEQFF. Together with reference TRBV7-2 and TRBJ2-1, the CDR3 gives the full variable domain: GAGVSQSPSNKVTEKGKDVELRCDPISGHTALYWYRQSLGQGLEFLIYFQGNSAPDKSGLPSDRFSAERTGGSVSTLTIQRTQQEDSAVYLCASSLVNNEQFFGPGTRLTVL.

The chain uses TRBV28 and TRBJ1-6; D ambiguous. Germline V lookup: CDR1 MDHEN, CDR2 SYDVKM. Trimming cost V 6 bases and J 7 bases, with 16 bases left between them. The CDR3 consists of 15 residues. CDR3 protein: CASSPDAERNSPLHF. DNA of the CDR3: TGTGCCAGCAGCCCGGATGCGGAAAGGAATTCACCCCTCCACTTT.

This clone was recorded a few times. This chain connects TRBV5-1 to TRBJ2-5, with unresolved D. The CDR3 has 13 amino acids. Trimming pared 3 bases from V and 4 bases from J, leaving 10 bases between. Germline V gene data show CDR1 as SGHRS and CDR2 as YFSETQ. CDR3 sequence (DNA): TGCGCCAGCAGCTGGAAACAGAGAGAGACCCAGTACTTC. Translation gives CASSWKQRETQYF.

The rearrangement joins TRBV27 to TRBJ2-1, with 10 bases that match TRBD2. V gave up 5 bases and J gave up 3 bases; unmatched junction bases: 4. The CDR3 is made up of 15 amino acids. Germline CDR1 and CDR2: MNHEY and SMNVEV (reference sequence). In DNA form, the CDR3 reads TGTGCCAGCAGTCCCCCTAGCGGGAGCTACAATGAGCAGTTCTTC. Its translation: CASSPPSGSYNEQFF.

This clone was detected a few times. The chain couples TRBV27 to TRBJ2-7; D possibly corresponds to TRBD2 (5 bases). This CDR3 is 15 amino acids long. Germline assignment: CDR1 MNHEY and CDR2 SMNVEV (reference sequence). Trimming cost V 3 bases and J 6 bases, with 18 bases left between them. CDR3 coding DNA: TGTGCCAGCAGTTTTTGTACCGCTAGCCTCATCGAGCAGTACTTC. Protein: CASSFCTASLIEQYF.

The V call is TRBV2, the J call TRBJ2-5, with 8 bases matching TRBD2. V was clipped by 9 bases and J by 7 bases; unmatched bases: 10. Germline V gene sequence: CDR1 SNHLY, CDR2 FYNNEI. The CDR3 sequence is 13 residues long. The DNA for the CDR3 is TGTGCCAGTCAACTAGCGGCCGATGGGACCCAGTACTTC. Its protein product is CASQLAADGTQYF.

The rearrangement uses TRBV9 and TRBJ2-7, with D possibly being TRBD2 (6 bases). This CDR3 comprises 13 residues. The germline CDR1 and CDR2 sequences are SGDLS and YYNGEE. With 4 bases removed from V and 4 bases from J, the gap between germline ends came to 12 bases. The CDR3 is CASSIGTHYEQYF. CDR3 DNA sequence: TGTGCCAGCAGCATCGGGACTCATTACGAGCAGTACTTC.

The J gene is TRBJ2-5, the V gene TRBV6-5, with 7 bases identical to TRBD1. The end of the DNA aligns better with TRBJ2-7, so the J call may be wrong. The CDR3 loop spans 15 amino acids. Germline V lookup: CDR1 MNHEY, CDR2 SVGAGI. Here the CDR3 reads CASSYGRDSTYEQYF. The CDR3 DNA sequence: TGTGCCAGCAGTTACGGACGGGACAGCACCTACGAGCAGTACTTC.

The chain recombines TRBV5-4 with TRBJ2-5; the match to TRBD1 covers 12 bases. The CDR3 spans 15 residues. Germline V lookup: CDR1 SGHNT, CDR2 YYREEE (reference sequence). The ends lost 3 bases at V and 5 bases at J; junction bases unmatched: 5. CDR3 sequence reads: CASSSGTGGRETQYF. The CDR3 DNA reads TGTGCCAGCAGCTCGGGGACAGGGGGCCGGGAGACCCAGTACTTC.

This chain connects TRBV27 to TRBJ2-6; tentatively, D is TRBD1 (6 bases). Between the trimmed V and J ends, which lost 1 base and 6 bases, there was a span of 13 bases. The CDR3 is 16 amino acids. The germline CDR1 and CDR2 sequences are MNHEY and SMNVEV (reference sequence). DNA of the CDR3: TGTGCCAGCAGTTTATGGTCAGGGGCCAAGGCCAACGTCCTGACTTTC. Residues: CASSLWSGAKANVLTF.

The J gene is TRBJ1-4, the V gene TRBV6-5; tentatively, D is TRBD1 (6 bases). Between the trimmed V and J ends, which lost 3 bases and 1 base, there was a span of 12 bases. The CDR3 consists of 16 residues. CDR1 and CDR2 from the germline V gene are MNHEY and SVGAGI. The chain's CDR3 is CASSYGGGRTNEKLFF. In nucleotides, the CDR3 is TGTGCCAGCAGTTATGGGGGGGGCAGAACTAATGAAAAACTGTTTTTT.

DNA for the CDR3: TGTGCCAGCCCCTGGGGGACAGGGGACACCGGGGAGCTGTTTTTT. It encodes CASPWGTGDTGELFF. The chain joins TRBV11-2 to TRBJ2-2; 10 bases agree with TRBD1. There are 15 residues in the CDR3. Germline V gene lookup returns CDR1 SGHAT and CDR2 FQNNGV. V gave up 8 bases and J gave up 3 bases; unmatched junction bases: 6.

The chain uses TRBV5-1 and TRBJ2-2; TRBD1 matches 11 bases. Germline CDR1 is SGHRS and CDR2 is YFSETQ. CDR3 length: 15 residues. J gave up 5 bases and V 4 bases, and 4 bases lay outside the gene matches. The CDR3 here is CASSAGTGGTGELFF. In DNA, the CDR3 is TGCGCCAGCAGCGCCGGGACAGGGGGTACCGGGGAGCTGTTTTTT.

The chain joins TRBV11-3 to TRBJ2-5, with TRBD2 identical over 9 bases. Germline-derived CDR1 and CDR2 are SGHNT and YENEEA. The V gene end was trimmed by 3 bases and the J gene end by 4 bases; junction bases not matched to a gene: 9. The CDR3 loop spans 16 amino acids. The DNA for the CDR3 is TGTGCCAGCAGCTTTTCGAGTAGCGGGAGCGGAGAGACCCAGTACTTC. This translates into CASSFSSSGSGETQYF.

This clone was found a few times. The chain couples TRBV5-1 to TRBJ2-7; TRBD2 aligns across 9 bases. J lost 4 bases, V lost 4 bases, and 9 bases had no gene match. Germline loops: CDR1 SGHRS, CDR2 YFSETQ. The CDR3 spans 15 residues. The CDR3 reads CASSPQGSGSYEQYF. CDR3 DNA sequence: TGCGCCAGCAGCCCCCAAGGTAGCGGGAGTTACGAGCAGTACTTC.

This clone was detected only a few times. The rearrangement links TRBV6-6 to TRBJ2-1; 8 bases are shared with TRBD2. Per germline, CDR1 MNHNY and CDR2 SVGAGI (reference sequence). This CDR3 has 15 residues. The J segment lost 7 bases and the V segment lost 0 bases, leaving 5 bases of the junction unmatched. In nucleotides, the CDR3 is TGTGCCAGCAGTTACTCGAGCGGGAGAAGGAATGAGCAGTTCTTC. Translating it yields CASSYSSGRRNEQFF.

The gene calls are TRBV19 and TRBJ1-4; TRBD1 matches 7 bases. V lost 7 bases and J lost 7; bases outside the gene matches: 6. Germline loops: CDR1 LNHDA, CDR2 SQIVND (reference sequence). This CDR3 has 13 residues. CDR3 protein: CASTRQGGEKLFF. CDR3 in DNA: TGTGCCAGTACCAGACAGGGAGGTGAAAAACTGTTTTTT.

J is TRBJ1-5 and V is TRBV6-1; 10 nucleotides agree with TRBD1. The ends lost 8 bases at V and 8 bases at J; junction bases unmatched: 6. This CDR3 is 13 amino acids long. CDR1 and CDR2 (germline): MNHNS, SASEGT. Here the CDR3 DNA reads TGTGCCAGCTGGGGACAGGGGATAGAGCCCCAGCATTTT. Translated, it gives CASWGQGIEPQHF.

The V call is TRBV13, the J call TRBJ2-5; TRBD1 aligns across 11 bases. The germline gives CDR1 PRHDT, CDR2 FYEKMQ (reference sequence). The J segment lost 6 bases and the V segment lost 4 bases, leaving 4 bases of the junction unmatched. The CDR3 length is 14 residues. The CDR3 sequence: CASSSDRGRKTQYF. The CDR3 DNA is TGTGCCAGCAGCTCGGACAGGGGGCGAAAGACCCAGTACTTC. Together with reference TRBV13 and TRBJ2-5, the CDR3 gives the full variable domain: AAGVIQSPRHLIKEKRETATLKCYPIPRHDTVYWYQQGPGQDPQFLISFYEKMQSDKGSIPDRFSAQQFSDYHSELNMSSLELGDSALYFCASSSDRGRKTQYFGPGTRLLVL.

The chain couples TRBV7-3 to TRBJ2-1; tentatively, D is TRBD2 (6 bases). Germline V lookup: CDR1 SGHTA, CDR2 FQGTGA. Trimming left V 2 bases short and J 6 bases short, with 11 bases between. The CDR3 covers 14 residues. In nucleotides, the CDR3 is TGTGCCAGCAGCTTATCTGGCGGGACCAATGAGCAGTTCTTC. This gives the protein CASSLSGGTNEQFF.

This chain joins TRBV5-8 and TRBJ1-4; D is perhaps TRBD1 (5 bases). CDR1 is SGHTS and CDR2 is YDEGEE in the germline V gene. Trimming stripped 3 bases from V and 4 bases from J, with 13 bases between. CDR3 length equals 15 residues. The CDR3: CASSSATARNEKLFF. CDR3 DNA sequence: TGTGCCAGCAGCTCCGCGACAGCCCGTAATGAAAAACTGTTTTTT.

V usage is TRBV19 and J usage is TRBJ1-1; D gene unclear. Trimming stripped 1 base from V and 1 base from J, with 7 bases between. Germline V lookup: CDR1 LNHDA, CDR2 SQIVND (reference sequence). The CDR3 has 14 residues. CDR3 region: CASSIGSRNTEAFF. The CDR3 coding sequence is TGTGCCAGTAGTATAGGGTCCAGGAACACTGAAGCTTTCTTT.

The gene calls are TRBV18 and TRBJ1-6, with D possibly being TRBD1 (5 bases). The CDR3 sequence is 13 residues long. Germline loops: CDR1 KGHSH, CDR2 LQKENI. Trimming left V 8 bases short and J 6 bases short, with 11 bases between. The CDR3 coding sequence is TGTGCCAGCGCGGGACGGATTAATTCACCCCTCCACTTT. It encodes CASAGRINSPLHF.

The V gene is TRBV18, the J gene TRBJ1-1; no clear D. This CDR3 is built from 13 residues. Trimming stripped 3 bases from V and 3 bases from J, with 8 bases between. Germline CDR1 is KGHSH and CDR2 is LQKENI. The chain's CDR3 is CASSPSDYTEAFF. The CDR3 region has the DNA TGTGCCAGCTCACCGTCGGACTACACTGAAGCTTTCTTT.

The V and J genes are TRBV30 and TRBJ2-1; possibly TRBD2 for D (6 bases). The CDR3 runs to 16 residues. Germline CDR1 and CDR2: GTSNPN and SVGIG (reference sequence). Trimming stripped 4 bases from V and 9 bases from J, with 25 bases between. The CDR3 spells CAWMAWDLNLMGEQFF. CDR3 DNA sequence: TGTGCCTGGATGGCCTGGGACTTAAATTTGATGGGTGAGCAGTTCTTC. Variable domain in full (rest from reference TRBV30 and TRBJ2-1): SQTIHQWPATLVQPVGSPLSLECTVEGTSNPNLYWYRQAAGRGLQLLFYSVGIGQISSEVPQNLSASRPQDRQFILSSKKLLLSDSGFYLCAWMAWDLNLMGEQFFGPGTRLTVL.